The table lists the clone carrying this T cell receptor beta chain with a few counts. Its specificity is unknown. This entry belongs to a study of beta chain features in type 1 diabetes. Every bit of the isolated RNA underwent reverse transcription, so sequencing read expressed TCRB transcripts. This table comes from immunoSEQ multiplex PCR, and its TCRdb copy is limited to in-frame clones, with some not included. Of roughly 230,000 clones listed, over 7.5% are singletons. Overall study results and limits: Naive, central memory and regulatory TCRB repertoires appeared more similar among patients than healthy donors.

The material sequenced was naive CD4+ T cells from blood. The receptor comes from a woman aged 18-30 years in good health.

Here the CDR3 DNA reads TGTGCCAGCAGCTCGATACCGGGACAGAACTACGAGCAGTACTTC. This codes for CASSSIPGQNYEQYF. The chain has TRBV7-3 and TRBJ2-7; 7 nucleotides align to TRBD1. The CDR3 sequence is 15 residues long. CDR1 is SGHTA and CDR2 is FQGTGA in the germline V gene. V gave up 4 bases and J gave up 3 bases; unmatched junction bases: 9.